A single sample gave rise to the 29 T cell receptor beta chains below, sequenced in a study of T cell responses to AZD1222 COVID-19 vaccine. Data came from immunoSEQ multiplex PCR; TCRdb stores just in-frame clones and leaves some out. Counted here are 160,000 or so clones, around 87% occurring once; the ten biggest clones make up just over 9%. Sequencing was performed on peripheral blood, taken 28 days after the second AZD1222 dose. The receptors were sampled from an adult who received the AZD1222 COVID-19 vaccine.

CDR3 residues: CASSLERGSEAFF. CDR3 DNA sequence: TGTGCCAGCAGCTTGGAGAGGGGCTCTGAAGCTTTCTTT. V gene TRBV5-4 combines with J gene TRBJ1-1; tentative D call: TRBD1 (5 bases). Looked up from germline, CDR1 is SGHNT and CDR2 is YYREEE (reference sequence). V was cut by 0 bases and J by 6 bases, with 9 bases left in between. This CDR3 spans 13 amino acids.

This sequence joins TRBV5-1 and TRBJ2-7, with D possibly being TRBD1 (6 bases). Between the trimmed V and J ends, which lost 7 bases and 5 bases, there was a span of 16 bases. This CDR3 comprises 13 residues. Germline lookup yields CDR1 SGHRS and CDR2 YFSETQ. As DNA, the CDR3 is TGCGCCAGCGGATACAGGGATGGCGACGAGCAGTACTTC. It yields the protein CASGYRDGDEQYF. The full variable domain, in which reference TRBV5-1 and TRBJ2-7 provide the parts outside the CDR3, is KAGVTQTPRYLIKTRGQQVTLSCSPISGHRSVSWYQQTPGQGLQFLFEYFSETQRNKGNFPGRFSGRQFSNSRSEMNVSTLELGDSALYLCASGYRDGDEQYFGPGTRLTVT.

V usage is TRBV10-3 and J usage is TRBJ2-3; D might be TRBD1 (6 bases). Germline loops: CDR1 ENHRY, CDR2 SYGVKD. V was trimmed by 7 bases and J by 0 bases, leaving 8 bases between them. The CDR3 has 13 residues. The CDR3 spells CAINRDSTDTQYF. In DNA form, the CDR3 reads TGTGCCATCAACAGGGACAGCACAGATACGCAGTATTTT.

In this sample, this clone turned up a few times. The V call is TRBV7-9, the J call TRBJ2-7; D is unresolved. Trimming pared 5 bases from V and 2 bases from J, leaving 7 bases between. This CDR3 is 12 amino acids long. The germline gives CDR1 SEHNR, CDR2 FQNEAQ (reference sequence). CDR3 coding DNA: TGTGCCAGCAGCATTAGTACCTACGAGCAGTACTTC. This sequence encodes CASSISTYEQYF.

The CDR3 DNA is TGTGCCAGCAGTCGACAGACAGGGACTGGTGAAGCTTTCTTT. Its protein product is CASSRQTGTGEAFF. V is TRBV27 and J is TRBJ1-1; 7 nucleotides match TRBD1. V shed 5 bases, J shed 7 bases, and the junction held 10 bases outside the gene matches. The CDR3 has 14 residues. Germline CDR1 is MNHEY and CDR2 is SMNVEV (reference sequence).

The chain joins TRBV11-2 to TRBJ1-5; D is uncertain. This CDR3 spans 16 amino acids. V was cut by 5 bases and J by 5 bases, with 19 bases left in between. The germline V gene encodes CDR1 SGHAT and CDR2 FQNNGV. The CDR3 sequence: CASSLPRGHLHQPQHF. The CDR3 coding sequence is TGTGCCAGCAGCCTCCCTAGAGGGCATCTTCATCAGCCCCAGCATTTT.

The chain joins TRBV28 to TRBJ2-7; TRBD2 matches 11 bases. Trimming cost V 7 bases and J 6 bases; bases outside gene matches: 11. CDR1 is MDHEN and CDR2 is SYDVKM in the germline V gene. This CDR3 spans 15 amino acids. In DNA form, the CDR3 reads TGTGCCAGCACTCTAGATACTAGCGGGAGTCGCGAGCAGTACTTC. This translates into CASTLDTSGSREQYF. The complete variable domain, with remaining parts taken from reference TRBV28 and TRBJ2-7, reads DVKVTQSSRYLVKRTGEKVFLECVQDMDHENMFWYRQDPGLGLRLIYFSYDVKMKEKGDIPEGYSVSREKKERFSLILESASTNQTSMYLCASTLDTSGSREQYFGPGTRLTVT.

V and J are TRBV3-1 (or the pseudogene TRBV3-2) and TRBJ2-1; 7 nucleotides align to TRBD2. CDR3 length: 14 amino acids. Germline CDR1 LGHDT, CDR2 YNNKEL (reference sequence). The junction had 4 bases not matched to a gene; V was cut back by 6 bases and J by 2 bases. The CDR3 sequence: CASRKRGTYNEQFF. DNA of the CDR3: TGTGCCAGCAGGAAGCGGGGCACCTACAATGAGCAGTTCTTC.

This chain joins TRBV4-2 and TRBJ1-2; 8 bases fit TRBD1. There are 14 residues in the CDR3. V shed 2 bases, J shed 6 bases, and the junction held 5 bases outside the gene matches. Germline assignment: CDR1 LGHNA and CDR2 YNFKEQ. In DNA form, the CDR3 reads TGTGCCAGCAGCCAACAGGGGGCAAATGATGGCTACACCTTC. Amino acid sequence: CASSQQGANDGYTF.

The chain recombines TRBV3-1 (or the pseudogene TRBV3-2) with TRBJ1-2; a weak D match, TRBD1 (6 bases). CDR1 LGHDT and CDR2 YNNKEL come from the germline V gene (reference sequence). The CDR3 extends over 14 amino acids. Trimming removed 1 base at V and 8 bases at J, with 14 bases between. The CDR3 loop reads CASSQVGGPEGYTF. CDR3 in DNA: TGTGCCAGCAGCCAAGTAGGGGGGCCTGAGGGCTACACCTTC.

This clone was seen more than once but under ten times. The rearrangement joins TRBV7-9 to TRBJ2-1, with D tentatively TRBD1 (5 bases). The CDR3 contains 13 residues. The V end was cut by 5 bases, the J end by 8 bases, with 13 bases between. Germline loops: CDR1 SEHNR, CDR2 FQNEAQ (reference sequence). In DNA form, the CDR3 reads TGTGCCAGCAGCGAACAGGCTGGTTATGAGCAGTTCTTC. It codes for CASSEQAGYEQFF.

The CDR3 region is CASSREGLAGVTGELFF. The CDR3 nucleotides read TGTGCCAGCAGCCGCGAGGGACTAGCGGGAGTAACCGGGGAGCTGTTTTTT. This chain links TRBV3-1 (or the pseudogene TRBV3-2) with TRBJ2-2; 14 positions agree with TRBD2. The CDR3 runs 17 residues. With 4 bases clipped from V and 5 bases from J, the junction kept 6 bases outside the gene matches. CDR1 is LGHDT, CDR2 YNNKEL, per germline (reference sequence).

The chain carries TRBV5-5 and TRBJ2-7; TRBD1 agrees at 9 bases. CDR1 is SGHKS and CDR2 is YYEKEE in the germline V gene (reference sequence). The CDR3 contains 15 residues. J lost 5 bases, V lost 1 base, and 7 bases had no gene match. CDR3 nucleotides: TGTGCCAGCAGCTTGTCCGGGACAGGGCTCCACGAGCAGTACTTC. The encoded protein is CASSLSGTGLHEQYF.

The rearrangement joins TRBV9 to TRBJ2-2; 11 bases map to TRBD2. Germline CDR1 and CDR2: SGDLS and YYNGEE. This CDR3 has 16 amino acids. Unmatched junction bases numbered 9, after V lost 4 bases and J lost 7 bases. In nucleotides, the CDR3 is TGTGCCAGCAGCATTCACCCGGGACTAGCGGACGGGGAGCTGTTTTTT. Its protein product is CASSIHPGLADGELFF.

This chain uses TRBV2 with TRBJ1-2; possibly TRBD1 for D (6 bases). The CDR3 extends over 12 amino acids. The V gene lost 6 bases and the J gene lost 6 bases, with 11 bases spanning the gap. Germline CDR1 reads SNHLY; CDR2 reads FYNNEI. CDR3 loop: CASREDSDGYTF. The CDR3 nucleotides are TGTGCCAGCAGGGAGGACAGCGATGGCTACACCTTC.

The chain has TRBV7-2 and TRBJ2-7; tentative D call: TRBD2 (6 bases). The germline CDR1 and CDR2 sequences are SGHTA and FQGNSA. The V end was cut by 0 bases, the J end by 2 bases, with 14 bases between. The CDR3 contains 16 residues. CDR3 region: CASSLARSSGPYEQYF. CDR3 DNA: TGTGCCAGCAGCTTAGCGCGAAGTAGCGGACCCTACGAGCAGTACTTC.

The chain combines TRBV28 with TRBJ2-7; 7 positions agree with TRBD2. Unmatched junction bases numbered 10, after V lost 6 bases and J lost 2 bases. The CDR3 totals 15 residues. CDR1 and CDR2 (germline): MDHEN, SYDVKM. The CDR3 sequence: CASRPRAGSAYEQYF. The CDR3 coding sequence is TGTGCCAGCAGGCCTAGAGCGGGAAGCGCCTACGAGCAGTACTTC.

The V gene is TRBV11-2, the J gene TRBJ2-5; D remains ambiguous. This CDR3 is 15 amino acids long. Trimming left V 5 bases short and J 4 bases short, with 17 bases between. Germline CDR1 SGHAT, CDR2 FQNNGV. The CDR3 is CASSESDVARETQYF. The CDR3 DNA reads TGTGCCAGCAGCGAATCGGACGTGGCGCGAGAGACCCAGTACTTC.

This CDR3 reads CASRLQGNSNQPQHF. CDR3 nucleotides: TGTGCCAGCAGACTACAGGGAAATAGCAATCAGCCCCAGCATTTT. V usage is TRBV6-5 and J usage is TRBJ1-5, with D possibly being TRBD1 (6 bases). The germline CDR1 and CDR2 sequences are MNHEY and SVGAGI. This CDR3 is 15 amino acids long. Between the trimmed V and J ends, which lost 6 bases and 0 bases, there was a span of 12 bases.

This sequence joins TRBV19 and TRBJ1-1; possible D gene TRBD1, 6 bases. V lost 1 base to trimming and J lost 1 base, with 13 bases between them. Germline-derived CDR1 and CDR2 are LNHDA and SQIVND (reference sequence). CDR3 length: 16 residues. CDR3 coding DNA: TGTGCCAGTAGTATAGGGCCGAGACAGGCGAACACTGAAGCTTTCTTT. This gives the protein CASSIGPRQANTEAFF.

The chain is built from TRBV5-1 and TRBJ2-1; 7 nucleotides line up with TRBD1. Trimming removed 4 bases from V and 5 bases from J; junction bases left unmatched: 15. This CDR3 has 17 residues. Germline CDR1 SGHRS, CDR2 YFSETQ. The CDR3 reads CASSPGQAYRTHNEQFF. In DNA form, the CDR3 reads TGCGCCAGCAGCCCAGGACAGGCCTACAGGACTCACAATGAGCAGTTCTTC. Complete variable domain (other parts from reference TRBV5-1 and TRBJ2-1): KAGVTQTPRYLIKTRGQQVTLSCSPISGHRSVSWYQQTPGQGLQFLFEYFSETQRNKGNFPGRFSGRQFSNSRSEMNVSTLELGDSALYLCASSPGQAYRTHNEQFFGPGTRLTVL.

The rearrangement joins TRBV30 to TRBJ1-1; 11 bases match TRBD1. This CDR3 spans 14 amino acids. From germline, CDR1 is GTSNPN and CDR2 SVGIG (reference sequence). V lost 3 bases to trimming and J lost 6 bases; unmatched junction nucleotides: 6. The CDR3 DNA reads TGTGCCTGGAGGTCGGGACAGGGGGTCGCTGAAGCTTTCTTT. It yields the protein CAWRSGQGVAEAFF.

The CDR3 is CSVEYLHSGELFF. CDR3 coding DNA: TGCAGCGTTGAATATTTACATTCCGGGGAGCTGTTTTTT. V is TRBV29-1 and J is TRBJ2-2; D is uncertain. Looked up from germline, CDR1 is SQVTM and CDR2 is ANQGSEA. The CDR3 is 13 amino acids. Trimming left V 2 bases short and J 6 bases short, with 10 bases between.

CDR3 nucleotides: TGCGCCAGCAGTAGAACCGGGACACTAAATGAAAAACTGTTTTTT. Translated, it gives CASSRTGTLNEKLFF. The V call is TRBV4-1, the J call TRBJ1-4; maybe TRBD1 (6 bases). Germline V gene lookup returns CDR1 MGHRA and CDR2 YSYEKL. The length of the CDR3 is 15 residues. V shed 6 bases and J shed 5 bases, with 16 bases lying between them.

CDR3 coding DNA: TGTGCCAGTAGTATAGTCCGGAACACTGAAGCTTTCTTT. Translating it yields CASSIVRNTEAFF. The rearrangement links TRBV19 to TRBJ1-1; D unclear. Germline loops: CDR1 LNHDA, CDR2 SQIVND (reference sequence). The germline V and J ends were trimmed by 1 base and 1 base, with 4 bases remaining between them. The CDR3 covers 13 residues.

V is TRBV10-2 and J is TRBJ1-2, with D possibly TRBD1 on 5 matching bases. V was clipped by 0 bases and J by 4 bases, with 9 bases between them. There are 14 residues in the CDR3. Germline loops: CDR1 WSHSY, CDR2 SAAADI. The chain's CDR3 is CASSESSGGYGYTF. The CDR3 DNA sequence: TGCGCCAGCAGTGAGTCTAGCGGGGGCTATGGCTACACCTTC.

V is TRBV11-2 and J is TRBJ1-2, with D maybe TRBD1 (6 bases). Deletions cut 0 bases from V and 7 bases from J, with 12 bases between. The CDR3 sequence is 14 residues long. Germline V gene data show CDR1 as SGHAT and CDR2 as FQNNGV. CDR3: CASSLDPTGSGYTF. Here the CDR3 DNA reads TGTGCCAGCAGCTTAGATCCTACAGGGAGTGGCTACACCTTC.

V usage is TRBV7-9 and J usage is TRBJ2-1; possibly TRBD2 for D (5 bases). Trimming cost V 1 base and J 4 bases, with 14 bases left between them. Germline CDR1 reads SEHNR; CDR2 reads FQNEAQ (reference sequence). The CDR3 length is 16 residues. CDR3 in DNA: TGTGCCAGCAGCTTAGTCGCGGGTGAAGGGTACAATGAGCAGTTCTTC. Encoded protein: CASSLVAGEGYNEQFF.

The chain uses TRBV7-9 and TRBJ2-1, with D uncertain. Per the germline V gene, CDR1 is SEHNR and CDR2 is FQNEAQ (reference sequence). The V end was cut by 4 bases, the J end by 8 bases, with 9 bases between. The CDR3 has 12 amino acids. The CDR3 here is CASSSPRYEQFF. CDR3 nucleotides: TGTGCCAGCAGCTCTCCGCGGTATGAGCAGTTCTTC.